The 9 T cell receptor beta chains reported below all come from one sample, sequenced in a study of post-analysis software for immune sequencing data. Each TCR beta cDNA library carried unique molecular identifiers. MiXCR, run by TCRdb on the PCR reads, gives a single entry per CDR3 protein. Found here are about 170,000 distinct CDR3 sequences, 25% to 35% of them singletons; the top ten hold about 1.6%. General study results and limits: A handful of TRBV segments were significantly more frequent in patients than in controls. TRBV5-6, TRBV5-1 and TRBV20-1 were among these segments.

No cognate antigen is known for these TCRs. The sequenced material came from blood. All receptors come from a girl under 18 with multiple sclerosis.

The V call is TRBV7-2, the J call TRBJ1-5, with D unclear. Trimming pared 5 bases from V and 2 bases from J, leaving 19 bases between. This CDR3 is 17 amino acids long. Germline V gene data show CDR1 as SGHTA and CDR2 as FQGNSA. The CDR3 nucleotides are TGTGCCAGCAGCAAAACCAGCACGGTTGTAGGCAATCAGCCCCAGCATTTT. Translated, it gives CASSKTSTVVGNQPQHF.

Of note for this clonotype: Its ends do not fully match the called genes, so a read error is possible. The chain couples TRBV4-1 to TRBJ2-5; no clear D gene. CDR3 length equals 13 residues. The germline gives CDR1 MGHRA, CDR2 YSYEKL. The DNA for the CDR3 is TGCGCCAGCGGCCAAGATGGGCGGGAGACCCAGTACTTC. This codes for CASGQDGRETQYF.

This chain connects TRBV30 to TRBJ1-1; the D is unclear. Germline V gene lookup returns CDR1 GTSNPN and CDR2 SVGIG (reference sequence). Trimming took off 3 bases at V and 1 base at J, with 6 bases between the two ends. This CDR3 is built from 12 residues. CDR3 in amino acids: CAWRRENTEAFF. The DNA of the CDR3 is TGTGCCTGGAGACGAGAGAACACTGAAGCTTTCTTT.

This clonotype showed up just a few times. At one end, the junction sequence differs from germline, possibly due to a read error. V gene TRBV2 combines with J gene TRBJ2-1, with D possibly being TRBD2 (6 bases). The CDR3 sequence is 14 residues long. In germline, CDR1 is SNHLY, CDR2 FYNNEI. The CDR3 DNA reads as TGTGCCAACCTTCGAGCGGGCAACCTTAATGAGCGGTTCTTC. Amino acid sequence: CANLRAGNLNERFF.

This clonotype was seen many times. This chain joins TRBV5-1 and TRBJ2-1, with D uncertain. Trimming removed 2 bases at V and 6 bases at J, with 6 bases between. The germline CDR1 and CDR2 sequences are SGHRS and YFSETQ. The CDR3 is 12 amino acids. The chain's CDR3 is CASSFSINEQFF. The CDR3, as DNA: TGCGCCAGCAGCTTCTCGATCAATGAGCAGTTCTTC.

This clonotype showed up many times. V and J are TRBV20-1 and TRBJ1-2; D is unresolved. CDR3 length equals 12 residues. Germline V gene lookup returns CDR1 DFQATT and CDR2 SNEGSKA (reference sequence). The ends were cut back, 5 bases at V and 3 bases at J, with 10 bases in the middle. The CDR3 DNA is TGCAGTGCTCAGGTTTCGGACTATGGCTACACCTTC. Its translation: CSAQVSDYGYTF.

In its sample, this clonotype was seen a few times. The rearrangement uses TRBV7-8 and TRBJ2-1; 12 bases agree with TRBD2. With V trimmed by 6 bases and J by 6 bases, 9 bases remained unmatched. This CDR3 region has 16 residues. Germline CDR1 reads SGHVS; CDR2 reads FQNEAQ. The CDR3: CASSRLGGLAGNEQFF. CDR3 nucleotide sequence: TGTGCCAGCAGTCGACTAGGGGGACTAGCGGGCAATGAGCAGTTCTTC.

This clonotype was counted ten times or more. The chain is built from TRBV27 and TRBJ2-7; a possible D gene is TRBD1 (6 bases). V lost 0 bases and J lost 6, with 12 bases in between. Germline assignment: CDR1 MNHEY and CDR2 SMNVEV (reference sequence). This CDR3 has 14 residues. This chain's CDR3 is CASSLSRQGLEQYF. The CDR3 DNA reads as TGTGCCAGCAGTTTATCCCGCCAGGGGCTCGAGCAGTACTTC.

This clonotype was counted only a few times. J is TRBJ2-3 and V is TRBV20-1; tentative D call: TRBD2 (5 bases). Germline V gives CDR1 DFQATT, CDR2 SNEGSKA (reference sequence). The CDR3 extends over 15 amino acids. V shed 3 bases and J shed 4 bases, with 17 bases lying between them. CDR3 in DNA: TGCAGTGCTAGTTTCTCGTGGGAGTGGGCAGATACGCAGTATTTT. Amino acid sequence: CSASFSWEWADTQYF.